Listed below are T cell receptor beta chains from one sample, sequenced in a study of T cells in Graves' hyperthyroidism and ophthalmopathy. TCRdb itself ran the multiplex PCR reads through MiXCR, one entry per CDR3 protein. The sample yields 250,000 to 300,000 distinct CDR3 sequences, about an eighth seen once. The sequencing sample was made of blood. The source of these receptors is a woman aged 25 to 39 with Graves' hyperthyroidism that later progressed to Graves' ophthalmopathy. Both conserved end residues are part of each CDR3. D genes are given only for firm matches. Clone sizes are given selectively: once, few, many, or a class where the clone is expanded.

V gene	D gene	clone size	J gene	CDR3 DNA	CDR3 protein
TRBV4-3	.	.	TRBJ1-2	TGCGCCAGCAGCCGAAGCGAGGATTCGTATGGCTACACCTTC	CASSRSEDSYGYTF
TRBV28	.	many	TRBJ2-1	TGTGCCAGCAGTCCGCCTCGGACTGGTGAGCAGTTCTTC	CASSPPRTGEQFF
TRBV9	TRBD2	.	TRBJ2-5	TGTGCCAGCAGCGGGGGAGGGGTAGAGACCCAGTACTTC	CASSGGGVETQYF
TRBV5-6	.	.	TRBJ2-7	TGTGCCAGCAGCTTGGGCAGATTTAGCTCCTACGAGCAGTACTTC	CASSLGRFSSYEQYF
TRBV7-9	.	.	TRBJ2-5	TGTGCCAGCAGCTCAACGAGGATGAACCAAGAGACCCAGTACTTC	CASSSTRMNQETQYF
TRBV11-2	.	once	TRBJ1-1	TGTGCCAGCAGCTTCAGTCCCACGGTTGAAGCTTTCTTT	CASSFSPTVEAFF
TRBV2	.	once	TRBJ2-5	TGTGCCAGCAGTGAACGCCTTGAATGGTACTTC	CASSERLEWYF
TRBV20-1	TRBD1	many	TRBJ2-5	TGCAGTGCGTGGACAGGCCTCCAAGAGACCCAGTACTTC	CSAWTGLQETQYF
TRBV28	.	many	TRBJ1-2	TGTGCCAGCAGCCAGCAGAACTATGGCTACACCTTC	CASSQQNYGYTF
TRBV20-1	TRBD2	many	TRBJ2-3	TGCAGTGCTCCAAACCTACTAGCGGGGCTCACAGATACGCAGTATTTT	CSAPNLLAGLTDTQYF
TRBV7-9	.	few	TRBJ2-3	TGTGCCAGCAGCTCGTTAGCAACTAGCACAGATACGCAGTATTTT	CASSSLATSTDTQYF
TRBV29-1	.	many	TRBJ1-5	TGCAGCGTTGAAGATCACGAGGGGGGGGGTCAGCCCCAGCATTTT	CSVEDHEGGGQPQHF
TRBV7-9	TRBD1	many	TRBJ2-7	TGTGCCAGCAGCTCAGTACCGGGACAGGCCTACGAGCAGTACTTC	CASSSVPGQAYEQYF
TRBV5-1	TRBD1	.	TRBJ1-2	TGCGCCAGCAGCCAAAACCGGGACAGCCTTTCCGCCTATGGCTACACCTTC	CASSQNRDSLSAYGYTF
TRBV27	TRBD1	many	TRBJ2-1	TGTGCCAGCAGGATGACAGGGAACGGTGAGCAGTTCTTC	CASRMTGNGEQFF
TRBV5-8	.	.	TRBJ1-3	TGTGCCAGCAGCTCGGTCGGGGACACCATATATTTT	CASSSVGDTIYF
TRBV4-3	TRBD2	many	TRBJ2-3	TGCGCCAGCAGCCCCCGTAAAGCGGGAAGCACAGATACGCAGTATTTT	CASSPRKAGSTDTQYF
TRBV7-9	.	many	TRBJ1-3	TGTGCCAGCAGCCCCAGTGCCAGCTCTGGAAACACCATATATTTT	CASSPSASSGNTIYF
TRBV19	.	few	TRBJ2-2	TGTGCCAGTAGTATAGTCGGAACCCGGGAGCTGTTTTTT	CASSIVGTRELFF
TRBV19	.	few	TRBJ2-7	TGTGCCAGTAGTATCTTTGGGGGCGGGTACTACGAGCAGTACTTC	CASSIFGGGYYEQYF
TRBV12-3/TRBV12-4	.	many	TRBJ1-1	TGTGCCACCATCTGGGGGGGCGGTGGGGTAACTGAAGCTTTCTTT	CATIWGGGGVTEAFF
TRBV7-2	.	many	TRBJ2-1	TGTGCCAGCAGTATGCCCGGGACCTTGATGAATGAGCAGTTCTTC	CASSMPGTLMNEQFF
TRBV28	TRBD2	.	TRBJ2-1	TGTGCCAGCAGTCCCCCGACTAGCGGGAGGACAAATGAGCAGTTCTTC	CASSPPTSGRTNEQFF
TRBV18	TRBD1	few	TRBJ1-2	TGTGCCAGCTCACCCTTACAGGGACAGAGATCTAACTATGGCTACACCTTC	CASSPLQGQRSNYGYTF
TRBV7-8	.	many	TRBJ2-7	TGTGCCAGCAGCTTAGTAGGGCCACTAAGCCTGTACGAGCAGTACTTC	CASSLVGPLSLYEQYF
TRBV5-1	.	few	TRBJ2-3	TGCGCCAGCAGCCCAGCCGGGGATACGCAGTATTTT	CASSPAGDTQYF
TRBV6-1	TRBD2	few	TRBJ2-5	TGTGCCAGCAGTGAAGGGATAGGGAGGGGGACCCAGTACTTC	CASSEGIGRGTQYF
TRBV9	.	few	TRBJ2-3	TGTGCCAGCAGCGTAGTCTCTCTCGATAAAACGCAGTATTTT	CASSVVSLDKTQYF
TRBV20-1	TRBD1	.	TRBJ1-5	TGCAGTGCTAGAGATAGACAGGGGCTTTCGAGCAATCAGCCCCAGCATTTT	CSARDRQGLSSNQPQHF
TRBV6-1	TRBD1	few	TRBJ1-6	TGTGCCAGCAGTCCAAAACCCAGGGGGCAGTCACCCCTCCACTTT	CASSPKPRGQSPLHF
TRBV20-1	.	many	TRBJ2-5	TGCAGTGCGAGAAAGGAGACCCAGTACTTC	CSARKETQYF
TRBV5-4	TRBD2	.	TRBJ2-3	TGTGCCAGCCGACTAGCGGGAGGGCCTAGCGCAGATACGCAGTATTTT	CASRLAGGPSADTQYF
TRBV25-1	.	.	TRBJ1-3	TGTGCCAGCAGTGAAAGAACCCCTTCCTCTACGGCAGCCGCCTCTGGAAACACCATATATTTT	CASSERTPSSTAAASGNTIYF
TRBV5-5	.	.	TRBJ2-3	TGTGCCAGCACCCCCGTTGGGGGATCCGCAGATACGCAGTATTTT	CASTPVGGSADTQYF
TRBV29-1	TRBD2	many	TRBJ2-7	TGCAGCGTTATACTAGCGACCGAGCAGTACTTC	CSVILATEQYF
TRBV9	.	many	TRBJ1-2	TGTGCCAGCAGCTCCCTCCCGTTGGGGGACTATGGCTACACCTTC	CASSSLPLGDYGYTF
TRBV12-3/TRBV12-4	.	many	TRBJ1-5	TGTGCCAGCAGTTTAGCGCTTTCTAGCCCTCAGCCCCAGCATTTT	CASSLALSSPQPQHF
TRBV20-1	TRBD2	many	TRBJ2-3	TGCAGTGCGGAGGGACTAGCGGGAGGGGGATATTTGAGAGATACGCAGTATTTT	CSAEGLAGGGYLRDTQYF
TRBV19	.	.	TRBJ2-7	TGTGCCAGTAGTCTGAACATGGAGACACCTACCTCCTACGAGCAGTACTTC	CASSLNMETPTSYEQYF
TRBV14	.	many	TRBJ2-7	TGTGCCAGCAGCCAAGTCCGGAGCTCCTACGAGCAGTACTTC	CASSQVRSSYEQYF
TRBV2	TRBD2	many	TRBJ2-7	TGTGCCAGCAGTTCGACTAGCGGGAGGAAGCAGTACTTC	CASSSTSGRKQYF
TRBV4-2	.	.	TRBJ1-1	TGTGCCAGCAGCCAAGATAAAAGCCGGGCCGGGGACACTGAAGCTTTCTTT	CASSQDKSRAGDTEAFF
TRBV2	.	many	TRBJ1-5	TGTGCCAGCACCTCGGAGGGCGGCAATCAGCCCCAGCATTTT	CASTSEGGNQPQHF
TRBV18	.	.	TRBJ2-2	TGTGCCAGCTCACCAGGGGGCCCGAACACCGGGGAGCTGTTTTTT	CASSPGGPNTGELFF